The subject of this entry is one T cell receptor (beta chain). In the authors' methods: Amplifying reference gene primers gave estimates of nucleated cell counts. The assay was immunoSEQ multiplex PCR, and TCRdb's table has in-frame clones only and misses some. V, J and clone size were drawn from that table, and D and trimming were deduced from the DNA. This table holds around 200,000 clones, 83% found once. This entry belongs to a study of blood T cell repertoires in COVID-19. Study details: Whether acute or convalescent, the COVID-19 samples came from the United States, Italy and Spain. From T cells, B-cell-depleted T cells, or PBMCs came the material, which was cDNA or gDNA.

Per germline, CDR1 LNHDA and CDR2 SQIVND (reference sequence). The length of the CDR3 is 13 residues. The ends were cut back, 9 bases at V and 6 bases at J, with 15 bases in the middle. V gene TRBV19 combines with J gene TRBJ2-1, with TRBD2 as a possible D gene (5 bases). Sequencing was performed on peripheral blood. This receptor was obtained from a woman aged 45-65 years with acute or convalescent COVID-19. The CDR3 DNA follows: TGTGCCAGCCTTGGACTTCCGGCCAATGAGCAGTTCTTC. Protein sequence: CASLGLPANEQFF.